The clone carrying this TCR beta chain was seen ten or more times. No antigen is known for it. The CDR3 spans 13 residues. In germline, CDR1 is MNHNS, CDR2 SASEGT. V was pared by 5 bases and J by 4 bases, with 11 bases between. These data originate in a study of CD8 T cells in ankylosing spondylitis. TCRdb recomputed calls from the 5' RACE reads with MiXCR, one row per CDR3 protein. There are a few hundred thousand distinct CDR3 sequences in the sample; around 7.9% occur only once, and around 14% lies in the top ten. Study-level points and caveats: Significantly higher representation of disease-linked clones was reported for matched ankylosing spondylitis synovial fluid. What appeared characteristic of ankylosing spondylitis blood was a TCR beta motif of several highly homologous variants.

This sequence was found in a male donor with ankylosing spondylitis. Sequencing was performed on blood, either unsorted or a sorted T cell fraction (not recorded which). The rearrangement uses TRBV6-1 and TRBJ1-1; no reliable D call. The CDR3 DNA is TGTGCCAGCAGTCTCCTCAGCAGCACTGAAGCTTTCTTT. Residues: CASSLLSSTEAFF.